The entry below gives a single T cell receptor (beta chain) sequence along with its context. Its matching antigen is unknown. Libraries were prepared by immunoSEQ multiplex PCR; TCRdb keeps only in-frame clonotypes and omits some of them. Seen here are 150,000 or so clones, about nine tenths observed once, and the top ten hold approximately 1.9%. The record originates from a study of T cell responses to AZD1222 COVID-19 vaccine. The overall study: Doses given second, at about 4 or about 12 weeks, were pooled.

Germline CDR1 SGHNT, CDR2 YYREEE (reference sequence). Trimming cost V 1 base and J 9 bases; bases outside gene matches: 7. The CDR3 consists of 15 residues. Findings and caveats of the study: Spike-wide vaccine-associated CD4 TCRs dominated at 160-218 and 743-854. White British people made up most donors, females outnumbered males, and clonal diversity was possibly underestimated. Repertoires were collected only later (after the peak T cell response had occurred).

This specimen consisted of peripheral blood, obtained on day 0 of AZD1222 vaccination. The genes are TRBV5-4 and TRBJ2-1, with 10 nucleotides matching TRBD2. The origin of this receptor is an adult in good health. CDR3 sequence: CASSLRVAGGGEQFF. Here the CDR3 DNA reads TGTGCCAGCAGCTTGCGGGTAGCGGGGGGCGGTGAGCAGTTCTTC.